A single sample gave rise to the 24 T cell receptor beta chains below, sequenced in a study of early T cells in non-severe SARS-CoV-2 infection (dated by TCRdb to the early 2020s). Libraries were built with 5' RACE. Instrument used: NextSeq 500. Through fastp at Q25 and MiXCR, TCRdb rebuilt clones from the public reads, retaining in-frame beta chains. Every entry covers one CDR3 protein and lists the most common genes and DNA from its rows. The table for this sample lists tens of thousands of distinct CDR3 sequences; under 4.5% of them were counted only once. The biggest ten clones account for roughly 3% of the sample. Sequencing input: whole blood. These TCRs come from an adult who was a healthcare worker with PCR-confirmed SARS-CoV-2 infection or an uninfected control (not recorded which).

This clonotype has at least ten counts. The chain links TRBV7-3 to TRBJ2-5; 7 bases fit TRBD2. Looked up from germline, CDR1 is SGHTA and CDR2 is FQGTGA. The CDR3 loop spans 15 amino acids. The J segment lost 2 bases and the V segment lost 1 base, leaving 4 bases of the junction unmatched. This CDR3 reads CASSLSLAAQETQYF. CDR3 nucleotides: TGTGCCAGCAGCTTAAGCCTAGCGGCACAAGAGACCCAGTACTTC.

This clonotype was picked up many times. The chain combines TRBV6-5 with TRBJ1-2, with D tentatively TRBD1 (5 bases). Deletions cut 10 bases from V and 0 bases from J, with 18 bases between. The CDR3 covers 15 residues. The germline V gene encodes CDR1 MNHEY and CDR2 SVGAGI. The CDR3 reads CATLLIGGANYGYTF. CDR3 DNA: TGTGCCACCCTACTCATTGGGGGGGCTAACTATGGCTACACCTTC.

The chain uses TRBV12-3 or TRBV12-4 and TRBJ2-7, with 8 bases matching TRBD1. The length of the CDR3 is 14 residues. V trimming: 6 bases; J trimming: 5 bases; junction bases outside the gene matches: 9. Written as DNA, the CDR3 is TGTGCCAGCAGACCCGGACAGGGATTCGACGAGCAGTACTTC. Its translation is CASRPGQGFDEQYF.

In its sample, this clonotype was seen many times. Written as DNA, the CDR3 is TGTGCCAGCAGCTTAGTAGGGTCTAGCTATGGCTACACCTTC. Protein product: CASSLVGSSYGYTF. The rearrangement links TRBV7-9 to TRBJ1-2, with D uncertain. CDR1 is SEHNR and CDR2 is FQNEAQ in the germline V gene (reference sequence). V was pared by 1 base and J by 4 bases, with 10 bases between. The CDR3 totals 14 residues.

Ten or more counts support this clonotype. The V call is TRBV7-9, the J call TRBJ2-6, with 7 positions matching TRBD1. Trimming cost V 5 bases and J 0 bases; bases outside gene matches: 16. The CDR3 spans 20 residues. Germline-derived CDR1 and CDR2 are SEHNR and FQNEAQ (reference sequence). Here the CDR3 DNA reads TGTGCCAGCAGCACCAGGACAGGCTTGAGTACCCACTCTGGGGCCAACGTCCTGACTTTC. Translating gives CASSTRTGLSTHSGANVLTF.

This clonotype was recorded at least ten times. The chain links TRBV7-2 to TRBJ2-3; 12 bases map to TRBD2. The length of the CDR3 is 16 residues. The V segment lost 2 bases and the J segment 6 bases; nucleotides outside the gene matches: 6. CDR1 is SGHTA and CDR2 is FQGNSA in the germline V gene. CDR3 in DNA: TGTGCCAGCAGCTTAATCCCTAGCGGGGGGGCGGATACGCAGTATTTT. Amino acid sequence: CASSLIPSGGADTQYF.

This clonotype was picked up a small number of times. The chain couples TRBV6-5 to TRBJ1-3; no clear D gene. Per germline, CDR1 MNHEY and CDR2 SVGAGI. The V end was cut by 4 bases, the J end by 0 bases, with 16 bases between. This CDR3 has 17 amino acids. The CDR3 loop reads CASSSRAATYSGNTIYF. The CDR3 DNA sequence: TGTGCCAGCAGTTCCCGGGCCGCCACTTACTCTGGAAACACCATATATTTT.

This clonotype showed up many times. The chain couples TRBV5-1 to TRBJ2-7; 9 positions agree with TRBD1. With 0 bases clipped from V and 2 bases from J, the junction kept 0 bases outside the gene matches. Germline CDR1 SGHRS, CDR2 YFSETQ. The CDR3 is 14 amino acids. CDR3 nucleotides: TGCGCCAGCAGCTTGGACAGGGGGCCCTACGAGCAGTACTTC. It is translated as CASSLDRGPYEQYF.

This clonotype was picked up many times. The chain uses TRBV21-1 and TRBJ2-5; the DNA was not used to check the table's D call, TRBD1. TRBV21-1 is reported as a pseudogene. CDR3 length: 15 amino acids. CDR3 DNA sequence: TGTGCCAGCAGCAAATTACCAGCGCCTGAAGAGACCCAGTACTTC. It specifies CASSKLPAPEETQYF.

This clonotype was seen ten or more times. J is TRBJ2-1 and V is TRBV5-6; possibly TRBD1 for D (6 bases). The CDR3 spans 14 residues. V lost 7 bases to trimming and J lost 4 bases, with 15 bases between them. Germline V gene lookup returns CDR1 SGHDT and CDR2 YYEEEE. CDR3 DNA: TGTGCCAGCGAACCCCGGACAGATTACAATGAGCAGTTCTTC. Protein product: CASEPRTDYNEQFF.

This clonotype was recorded at least ten times. The chain carries TRBV7-9 and TRBJ2-7; the D is unclear. The CDR3 is 15 residues long. Germline CDR1 reads SEHNR; CDR2 reads FQNEAQ (reference sequence). Trimming removed 5 bases at V and 0 bases at J, with 14 bases between. CDR3 sequence reads: CASSRTSWSSYEQYF. The CDR3 DNA is TGTGCCAGCAGCCGGACGTCCTGGAGCTCCTACGAGCAGTACTTC.

Remarks on this clonotype: Possible read error: a much larger clone is one base away. The chain links TRBV28 to TRBJ2-7; tentatively, D is TRBD2 (6 bases). The V gene's germline CDR1 is MDHEN and CDR2 SYDVKM. The length of the CDR3 is 15 residues. Trimming removed 7 bases from V and 7 bases from J, with 23 bases in between. This CDR3 is CASIFGGGEDQEQYF. In DNA, the CDR3 is TGTGCCAGCATTTTTGGAGGAGGGGAGGACCAAGAGCAGTACTTC.

This clonotype was detected ten times or more. The chain uses TRBV9 and TRBJ2-1; D may be TRBD2 (5 bases). Per the germline V gene, CDR1 is SGDLS and CDR2 is YYNGEE. This CDR3 has 14 amino acids. V lost 4 bases to trimming and J lost 5 bases, with 13 bases between them. The CDR3 here is CASSHELANNEQFF. The CDR3 bases are TGTGCCAGCAGCCATGAGTTAGCGAACAATGAGCAGTTCTTC.

This clonotype was detected many times. The chain links TRBV18 to TRBJ1-1; D is undetermined. Germline V gene lookup returns CDR1 KGHSH and CDR2 LQKENI. The CDR3 is 14 amino acids. V was pared by 2 bases and J by 1 base, with 8 bases between. CDR3 nucleotides: TGTGCCAGCTCACCAACACCCCAGAACACTGAAGCTTTCTTT. This translates into CASSPTPQNTEAFF.

At least ten counts were recorded for this clonotype. The chain uses TRBV12-3 or TRBV12-4 and TRBJ2-5; TRBD2 matches at 10 bases. V lost 3 bases, J lost 5 bases, and 9 bases stayed unmatched. The CDR3 extends over 16 amino acids. CDR3 nucleotide sequence: TGTGCCAGCAGTTTTCCTCAAGCGGGAGGGCCCGAGACCCAGTACTTC. It codes for CASSFPQAGGPETQYF.

This clonotype appeared a few times. The chain links TRBV7-9 to TRBJ2-3; 7 positions match TRBD1. V trimming: 5 bases; J trimming: 2 bases; junction bases outside the gene matches: 19. The CDR3 sequence is 19 residues long. Germline V gene sequence: CDR1 SEHNR, CDR2 FQNEAQ (reference sequence). The CDR3 spells CASSPVNRGSRGFTDTQYF. CDR3 DNA sequence: TGTGCCAGCAGCCCCGTTAACAGGGGCTCCCGCGGCTTCACAGATACGCAGTATTTT. The full variable domain, completed using reference TRBV7-9 and TRBJ2-3, is DTGVSQNPRHKITKRGQNVTFRCDPISEHNRLYWYRQTLGQGPEFLTYFQNEAQLEKSRLLSDRFSAERPKGSFSTLEIQRTEQGDSAMYLCASSPVNRGSRGFTDTQYFGPGTRLTVL.

The V and J genes are TRBV5-1 and TRBJ1-1; D is perhaps TRBD1 (6 bases). The germline CDR1 and CDR2 sequences are SGHRS and YFSETQ. V lost 2 bases to trimming and J lost 7 bases, with 9 bases between them. The CDR3 is made up of 12 amino acids. CDR3 protein: CASSFGQIEAFF. CDR3 nucleotides: TGCGCCAGCAGCTTCGGACAGATTGAAGCTTTCTTT.

This clonotype was seen many times. V gene TRBV28 combines with J gene TRBJ2-2, with 8 positions matching TRBD2. The CDR3 has 16 residues. Germline CDR1 reads MDHEN; CDR2 reads SYDVKM. The junction had 7 bases not matched to a gene; V was cut back by 6 bases and J by 1 base. This chain's CDR3 is CASRSGRPLNTGELFF. In DNA, the CDR3 is TGTGCCAGCAGAAGCGGGAGACCTCTGAACACCGGGGAGCTGTTTTTT.

This clonotype was observed many times. The chain has TRBV6-1 and TRBJ2-1; TRBD1 might be the D (6 bases). CDR1 is MNHNS and CDR2 is SASEGT in the germline V gene. The CDR3 loop spans 12 amino acids. V dropped 10 bases and J dropped 7 bases, with 14 bases sitting between them. CDR3 in DNA: TGTGCCATCCAGGACAGTAATAATGAGCAGTTCTTC. Encoded protein: CAIQDSNNEQFF.

This clonotype was seen many times. The chain employs TRBV7-9 and TRBJ2-1; D uncertain. The CDR3 consists of 13 residues. CDR1 and CDR2 from the germline V gene are SEHNR and FQNEAQ (reference sequence). The germline V and J ends were trimmed by 0 bases and 8 bases, with 8 bases remaining between them. For the CDR3, the DNA is TGTGCCAGCAGCTTAGCGCTAAGGGATGAGCAGTTCTTC. Its translation is CASSLALRDEQFF.

This clonotype was counted a few times. The chain has TRBV3-1 and TRBJ2-2; D ambiguous. This CDR3 contains 14 residues. The germline V gene encodes CDR1 LGHDT and CDR2 YNNKEL (reference sequence). V was shortened by 3 bases and J by 0 bases, with 5 bases between the two germline ends. The CDR3 loop is CASSHDPNTGELFF. For the CDR3, the DNA is TGTGCCAGCAGCCATGACCCGAACACCGGGGAGCTGTTTTTT.

This clonotype was seen repeatedly, ten times or more. The chain uses TRBV6-6 and TRBJ1-2; possibly TRBD1 for D (5 bases). The CDR3 totals 12 residues. Trimming pared 6 bases from V and 4 bases from J, leaving 9 bases between. In germline, CDR1 is MNHNY, CDR2 SVGAGI (reference sequence). CDR3 protein: CASRGVGYGYTF. CDR3 bases: TGTGCCAGCAGGGGGGTAGGCTATGGCTACACCTTC.

This clonotype was picked up many times. The chain carries TRBV29-1 and TRBJ2-1, with 9 bases identical to TRBD2. J was trimmed by 13 bases and V by 2 bases; bases with no gene match: 12. The CDR3 extends over 14 amino acids. CDR1 is SQVTM, CDR2 ANQGSEA, per germline. CDR3 nucleotides: TGCAGCGTTGAACACAGCGCGGGAGGGCCCCGACAGTTCTTC. As protein: CSVEHSAGGPRQFF.

This clonotype occurred many times. The junction does not match germline at one end; this may be a read error. The chain employs TRBV18 and TRBJ1-5, with 8 bases matching TRBD1. The CDR3 sequence is 14 residues long. Looked up from germline, CDR1 is KGHSH and CDR2 is LQKENI. CDR3 in amino acids: CASSVDRVYQPHHF. The CDR3 bases are TGTGCCAGCTCAGTGGACAGGGTCTATCAGCCCCATCATTTT.